The clone carrying this T cell receptor beta chain is a singleton in its sample. A far larger clone lies a single base away; this is likely a read error. This same CDR3 is encoded by further DNA sequences in the sample. The ends lost 3 bases at V and 4 bases at J; junction bases unmatched: 7. The CDR3 is made up of 14 amino acids. CDR1 is GTSNPN, CDR2 SVGIG, per germline (reference sequence). This sample stems from a study of shared clonotypes between healthy human individuals. It was on ten immunoSEQ deep assay plates that unsorted PBMC DNA was sequenced. Libraries were prepared by immunoSEQ multiplex PCR; TCRdb keeps only in-frame clonotypes and omits some of them. This sample yields about 96,000 clones, of which around 47% are seen a single time; about 14% belongs to the top ten.

Sequencing was done on a sample of PBMCs. The V call is TRBV30, the J call TRBJ2-5, with 8 nucleotides matching TRBD1. The sequence came from a middle-aged woman in good health. Some clones in this sample may be carry-over from other donors' samples. Here the CDR3 reads CAWSGTGGGETQYF. CDR3 in DNA: TGTGCCTGGAGCGGGACAGGCGGCGGAGAGACCCAGTACTTC.